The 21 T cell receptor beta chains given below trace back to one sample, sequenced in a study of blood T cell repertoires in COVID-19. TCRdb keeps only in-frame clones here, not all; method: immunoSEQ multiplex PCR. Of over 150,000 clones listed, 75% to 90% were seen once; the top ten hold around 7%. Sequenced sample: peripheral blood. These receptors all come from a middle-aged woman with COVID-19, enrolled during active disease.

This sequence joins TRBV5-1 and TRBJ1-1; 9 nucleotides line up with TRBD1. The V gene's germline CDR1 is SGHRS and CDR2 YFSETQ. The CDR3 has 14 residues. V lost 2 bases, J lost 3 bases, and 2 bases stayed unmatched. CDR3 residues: CASSLRTGDTEAFF. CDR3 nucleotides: TGCGCCAGCAGCTTACGGACAGGGGACACTGAAGCTTTCTTT.

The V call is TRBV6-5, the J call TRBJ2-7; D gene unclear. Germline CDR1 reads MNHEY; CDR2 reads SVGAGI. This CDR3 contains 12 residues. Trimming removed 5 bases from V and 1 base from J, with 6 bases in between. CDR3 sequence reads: CASSQISYEQYF. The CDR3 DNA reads TGTGCCAGCAGTCAGATTTCCTACGAGCAGTACTTC.

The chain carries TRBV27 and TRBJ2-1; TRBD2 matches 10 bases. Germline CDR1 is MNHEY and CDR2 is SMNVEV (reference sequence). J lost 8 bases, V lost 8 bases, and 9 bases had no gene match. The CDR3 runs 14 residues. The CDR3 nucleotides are TGTGCCAGCCGAACACTAGCGGGGCGCGATGAGCAGTTCTTC. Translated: CASRTLAGRDEQFF.

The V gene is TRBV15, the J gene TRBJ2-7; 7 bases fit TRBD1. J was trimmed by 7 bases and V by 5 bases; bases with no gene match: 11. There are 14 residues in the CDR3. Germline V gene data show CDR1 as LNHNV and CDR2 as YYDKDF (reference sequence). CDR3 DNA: TGTGCCACCAGCGCTCGACAGGGAAAGAAGGAGCAGTACTTC. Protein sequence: CATSARQGKKEQYF.

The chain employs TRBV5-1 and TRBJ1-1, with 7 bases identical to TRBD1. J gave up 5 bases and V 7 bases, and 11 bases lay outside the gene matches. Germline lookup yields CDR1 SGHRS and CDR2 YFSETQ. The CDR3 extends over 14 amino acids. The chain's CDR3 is CASRHTGVVTEAFF. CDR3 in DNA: TGCGCCAGCCGACATACAGGGGTGGTAACTGAAGCTTTCTTT.

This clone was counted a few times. CDR3 loop: CASRPGQNYGYTF. The CDR3 DNA reads as TGTGCCAGCAGGCCCGGACAGAACTATGGCTACACCTTC. V and J are TRBV6-5 and TRBJ1-2; a weak D match, TRBD1 (6 bases). CDR1 is MNHEY and CDR2 is SVGAGI in the germline V gene. Trimming removed 6 bases from V and 2 bases from J, with 10 bases in between. This CDR3 is 13 amino acids long.

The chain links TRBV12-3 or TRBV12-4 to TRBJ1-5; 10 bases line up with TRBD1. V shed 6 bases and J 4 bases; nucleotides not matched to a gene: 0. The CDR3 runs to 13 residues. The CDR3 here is CASRDRGNQPQHF. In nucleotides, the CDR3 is TGTGCCAGCAGGGACAGGGGGAATCAGCCCCAGCATTTT.

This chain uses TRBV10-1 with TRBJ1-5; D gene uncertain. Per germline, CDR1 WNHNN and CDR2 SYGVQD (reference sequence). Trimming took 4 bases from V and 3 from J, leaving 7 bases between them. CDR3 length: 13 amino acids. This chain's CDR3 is CASSVSANQPQHF. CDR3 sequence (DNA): TGCGCCAGCAGTGTCAGTGCCAATCAGCCCCAGCATTTT.

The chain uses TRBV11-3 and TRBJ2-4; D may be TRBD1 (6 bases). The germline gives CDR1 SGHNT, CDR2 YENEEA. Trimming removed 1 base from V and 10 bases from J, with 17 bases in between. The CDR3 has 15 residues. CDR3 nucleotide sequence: TGTGCCAGCAGCTTAGCCCGCGGACAGCTGAGGATTCAGTACTTC. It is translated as CASSLARGQLRIQYF.

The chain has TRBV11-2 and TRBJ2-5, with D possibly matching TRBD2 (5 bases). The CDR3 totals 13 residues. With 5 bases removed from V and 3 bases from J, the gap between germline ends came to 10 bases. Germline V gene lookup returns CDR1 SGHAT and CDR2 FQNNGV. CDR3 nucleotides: TGTGCCAGCAGCCGAGACGGGAAAGAGACCCAGTACTTC. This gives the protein CASSRDGKETQYF.

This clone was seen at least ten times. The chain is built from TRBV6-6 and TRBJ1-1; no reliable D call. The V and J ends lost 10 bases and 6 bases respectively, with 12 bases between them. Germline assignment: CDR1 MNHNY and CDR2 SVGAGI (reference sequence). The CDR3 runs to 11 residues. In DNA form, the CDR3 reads TGTGCCATATCACGGAGCTCTGAAGCTTTCTTT. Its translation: CAISRSSEAFF.

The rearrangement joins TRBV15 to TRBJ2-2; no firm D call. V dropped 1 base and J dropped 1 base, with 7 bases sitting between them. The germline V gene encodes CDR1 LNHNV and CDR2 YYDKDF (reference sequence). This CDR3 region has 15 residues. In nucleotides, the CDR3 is TGTGCCACCAGCAGAGGTCTCCTGAACACCGGGGAGCTGTTTTTT. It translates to CATSRGLLNTGELFF. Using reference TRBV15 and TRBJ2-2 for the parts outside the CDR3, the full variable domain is DAMVIQNPRYQVTQFGKPVTLSCSQTLNHNVMYWYQQKSSQAPKLLFHYYDKDFNNEADTPDNFQSRRPNTSFCFLDIRSPGLGDTAMYLCATSRGLLNTGELFFGEGSRLTVL.

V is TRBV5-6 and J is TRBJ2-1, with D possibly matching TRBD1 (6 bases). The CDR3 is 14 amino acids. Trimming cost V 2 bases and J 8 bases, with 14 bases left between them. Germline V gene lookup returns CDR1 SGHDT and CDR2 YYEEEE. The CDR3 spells CASSLDRNEYEQFF. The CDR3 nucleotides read TGTGCCAGCAGCTTAGACAGGAATGAATATGAGCAGTTCTTC.

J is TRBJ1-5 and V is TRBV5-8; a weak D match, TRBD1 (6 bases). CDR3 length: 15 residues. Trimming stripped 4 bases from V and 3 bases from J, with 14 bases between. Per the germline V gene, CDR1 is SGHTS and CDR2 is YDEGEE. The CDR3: CASSRGSGVNQPQHF. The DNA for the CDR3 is TGTGCCAGCAGCCGGGGATCAGGGGTCAATCAGCCCCAGCATTTT.

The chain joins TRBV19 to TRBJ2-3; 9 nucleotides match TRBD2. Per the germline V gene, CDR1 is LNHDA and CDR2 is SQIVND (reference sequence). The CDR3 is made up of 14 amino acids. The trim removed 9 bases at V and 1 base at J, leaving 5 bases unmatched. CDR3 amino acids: CASLTSGGTDTQYF. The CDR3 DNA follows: TGTGCCAGCCTGACTAGCGGTGGCACAGATACGCAGTATTTT.

The CDR3 here is CASSRLASETQYF. Here the CDR3 DNA reads TGCGCCAGCAGCCGACTAGCTTCAGAGACCCAGTACTTC. The rearrangement joins TRBV5-1 to TRBJ2-5, with TRBD2 matching over 7 bases. The germline CDR1 and CDR2 sequences are SGHRS and YFSETQ. This CDR3 region has 13 residues. Germline trimming cut 4 bases from V and 4 bases from J; bases unmatched to any gene: 4. The full variable domain, its missing parts supplied by reference TRBV5-1 and TRBJ2-5, is KAGVTQTPRYLIKTRGQQVTLSCSPISGHRSVSWYQQTPGQGLQFLFEYFSETQRNKGNFPGRFSGRQFSNSRSEMNVSTLELGDSALYLCASSRLASETQYFGPGTRLLVL.

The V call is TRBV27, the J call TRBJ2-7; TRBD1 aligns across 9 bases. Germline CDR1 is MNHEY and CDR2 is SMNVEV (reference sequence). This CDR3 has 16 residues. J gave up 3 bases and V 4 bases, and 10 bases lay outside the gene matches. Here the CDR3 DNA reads TGTGCCAGCAGTTCCCTTCTGACAGGGGGTAACTACGAGCAGTACTTC. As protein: CASSSLLTGGNYEQYF.

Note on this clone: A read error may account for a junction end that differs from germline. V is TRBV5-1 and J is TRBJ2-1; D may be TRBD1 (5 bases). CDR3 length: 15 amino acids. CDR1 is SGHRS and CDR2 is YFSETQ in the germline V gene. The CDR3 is CASSLVQASHNEQFF. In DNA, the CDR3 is TGCGCCAGCAGCTTGGTACAGGCCTCCCACAATGAGCAGTTCTTC.

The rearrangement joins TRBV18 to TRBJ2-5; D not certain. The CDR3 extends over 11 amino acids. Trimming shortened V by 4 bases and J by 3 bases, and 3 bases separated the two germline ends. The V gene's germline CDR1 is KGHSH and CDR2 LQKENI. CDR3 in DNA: TGTGCCAGCTCACTCGAAGAGACCCAGTACTTC. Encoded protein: CASSLEETQYF.

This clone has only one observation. The CDR3 is CASSLGGRIHEQYF. The DNA for the CDR3 is TGTGCCAGCAGCTTGGGGGGGCGTATACACGAGCAGTACTTC. The J gene is TRBJ2-7, the V gene TRBV7-9; TRBD2 is a possible D gene (7 bases). With 3 bases removed from V and 5 bases from J, the gap between germline ends came to 14 bases. This CDR3 spans 14 amino acids. CDR1 is SEHNR and CDR2 is FQNEAQ in the germline V gene (reference sequence).

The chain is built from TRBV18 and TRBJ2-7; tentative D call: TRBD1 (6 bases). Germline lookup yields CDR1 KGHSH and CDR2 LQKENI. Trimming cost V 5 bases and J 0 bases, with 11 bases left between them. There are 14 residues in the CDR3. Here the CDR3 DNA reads TGTGCCAGCTCAGGGGACATACTCTCCTACGAGCAGTACTTC. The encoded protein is CASSGDILSYEQYF.